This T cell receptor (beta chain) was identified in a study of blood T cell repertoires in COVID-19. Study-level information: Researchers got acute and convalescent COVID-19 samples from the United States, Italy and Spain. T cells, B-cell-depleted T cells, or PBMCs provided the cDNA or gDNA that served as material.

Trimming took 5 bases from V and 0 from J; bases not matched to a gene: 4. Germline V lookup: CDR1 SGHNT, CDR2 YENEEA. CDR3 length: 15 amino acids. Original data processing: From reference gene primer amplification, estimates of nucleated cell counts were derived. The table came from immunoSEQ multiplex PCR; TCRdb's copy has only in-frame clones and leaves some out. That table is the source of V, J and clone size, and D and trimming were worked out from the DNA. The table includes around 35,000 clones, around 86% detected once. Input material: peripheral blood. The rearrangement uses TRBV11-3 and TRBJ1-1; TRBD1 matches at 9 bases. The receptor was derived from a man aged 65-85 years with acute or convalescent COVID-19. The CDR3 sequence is CASSPRTGVNTEAFF. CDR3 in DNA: TGTGCCAGCAGCCCGCGGACAGGGGTGAACACTGAAGCTTTCTTT.